What follows are 12 T cell receptor beta chains derived from one specimen sequenced in a study of T cell responses to AZD1222 COVID-19 vaccine. Sequencing used immunoSEQ multiplex PCR; TCRdb keeps in-frame clones, though not all of them. The data hold some 97,000 clones, with approximately 87% observed a single time. Specimen: peripheral blood, collected on day 0 of AZD1222 vaccination. These receptors were taken from an adult in good health.

V and J are TRBV5-1 and TRBJ2-7, with D hard to call. CDR3 size: 14 residues. Germline CDR1 SGHRS, CDR2 YFSETQ. V was clipped by 4 bases and J by 2 bases, with 13 bases between them. CDR3 sequence reads: CASSLFGKAYEQYF. CDR3 nucleotides: TGCGCCAGCAGCCTTTTTGGCAAAGCCTACGAGCAGTACTTC. The variable domain in full, with the rest retrieved from reference TRBV5-1 and TRBJ2-7, is KAGVTQTPRYLIKTRGQQVTLSCSPISGHRSVSWYQQTPGQGLQFLFEYFSETQRNKGNFPGRFSGRQFSNSRSEMNVSTLELGDSALYLCASSLFGKAYEQYFGPGTRLTVT.

This chain connects TRBV29-1 to TRBJ2-2; D gene uncertain. The V end was cut by 7 bases, the J end by 6 bases, with 12 bases between. Germline V gene sequence: CDR1 SQVTM, CDR2 ANQGSEA. The CDR3 sequence is 12 residues long. The CDR3 region is CSAAVNPGELFF. DNA for the CDR3: TGCAGCGCTGCAGTCAATCCCGGGGAGCTGTTTTTT.

The chain is built from TRBV10-1 and TRBJ2-7; 12 nucleotides match TRBD1. Trimming took 10 bases from V and 5 from J; bases not matched to a gene: 9. CDR1 is WNHNN, CDR2 SYGVQD, per germline (reference sequence). There are 14 residues in the CDR3. The CDR3 DNA is TGCGCCACCCCGCTGGGACAGGGGGCCCACGAGCAGTACTTC. As protein: CATPLGQGAHEQYF.

The chain links TRBV7-2 to TRBJ1-3; 9 bases align to TRBD1. This CDR3 has 14 amino acids. Trimming took 6 bases from V and 7 from J; bases not matched to a gene: 7. The V gene's germline CDR1 is SGHTA and CDR2 FQGNSA. CDR3 nucleotide sequence: TGTGCCAGCAGAGGGACAGGGCGAGGGAACACCATATATTTT. This translates into CASRGTGRGNTIYF. The entire variable domain, with the rest obtained from reference TRBV7-2 and TRBJ1-3, is as follows: GAGVSQSPSNKVTEKGKDVELRCDPISGHTALYWYRQSLGQGLEFLIYFQGNSAPDKSGLPSDRFSAERTGGSVSTLTIQRTQQEDSAVYLCASRGTGRGNTIYFGEGSWLTVV.

The chain has TRBV5-1 and TRBJ2-2; 7 positions match TRBD1. The length of the CDR3 is 15 residues. The J segment lost 6 bases and the V segment lost 3 bases, leaving 8 bases of the junction unmatched. Germline V gene sequence: CDR1 SGHRS, CDR2 YFSETQ. The CDR3 spells CASSSRDSMAGELFF. CDR3 nucleotide sequence: TGCGCCAGCAGCTCACGGGACAGTATGGCCGGGGAGCTGTTTTTT.

This chain uses TRBV4-3 with TRBJ1-1; D unresolved. The germline CDR1 and CDR2 sequences are LGHNA and YSLEER. Trimming cost V 0 bases and J 8 bases, with 16 bases left between them. The CDR3 totals 15 residues. CDR3 bases: TGCGCCAGCAGCCAAGATCTAGCGGGATCACGGGAAGCTTTCTTT. It yields the protein CASSQDLAGSREAFF.

CDR3 protein: CASSKDRETGELFF. CDR3 coding DNA: TGTGCCAGTAGTAAGGACAGGGAAACCGGGGAGCTGTTTTTT. The chain combines TRBV19 with TRBJ2-2, with 8 bases lining up with TRBD1. V dropped 4 bases and J dropped 5; count of bases not matched to a gene: 3. The germline gives CDR1 LNHDA, CDR2 SQIVND (reference sequence). The CDR3 spans 14 residues.

The chain carries TRBV7-8 and TRBJ1-2; unclear D gene. CDR3 length: 15 amino acids. Looked up from germline, CDR1 is SGHVS and CDR2 is FQNEAQ. V lost 1 base, J lost 5 bases, and 14 bases lay in between. CDR3: CASSLVGASPYGYTF. CDR3 sequence (DNA): TGTGCCAGCAGCTTAGTCGGAGCCAGCCCTTATGGCTACACCTTC.

This clone turned up a few times. V is TRBV30 and J is TRBJ1-6; D gene unclear. Trimming removed 3 bases at V and 8 bases at J, with 8 bases between. From germline, CDR1 is GTSNPN and CDR2 SVGIG (reference sequence). The CDR3 totals 12 residues. CDR3 sequence (DNA): TGTGCCTGGAGGTCCGTCTATTCACCCCTCCACTTT. Translated: CAWRSVYSPLHF.

The genes are TRBV6-5 and TRBJ1-5, with 8 positions matching TRBD1. The CDR3 is 14 amino acids. The ends lost 2 bases at V and 5 bases at J; junction bases unmatched: 2. CDR1 and CDR2 (germline): MNHEY, SVGAGI. DNA for the CDR3: TGTGCCAGCAGTTACCGGACAGGGTATCAGCCCCAGCATTTT. As protein: CASSYRTGYQPQHF.

This chain links TRBV6-2 or TRBV6-3 with TRBJ1-3; 11 bases line up with TRBD1. Germline-derived CDR1 and CDR2 are MNHEY and SVGEGT. This CDR3 is 17 amino acids long. The junction had 14 bases not matched to a gene; V was cut back by 6 bases and J by 7 bases. CDR3 sequence reads: CASSPIIGTGGRNTIYF. CDR3 sequence (DNA): TGTGCCAGCAGCCCTATCATCGGGACAGGGGGGAGGAACACCATATATTTT.

The chain carries TRBV4-2 and TRBJ1-2, with a tentative D call TRBD1 (6 bases). Trimming removed 4 bases at V and 1 base at J, with 19 bases between. The CDR3 consists of 17 residues. The V gene's germline CDR1 is LGHNA and CDR2 YNFKEQ. The CDR3 loop is CASSPSRPGQSNYGYTF. For the CDR3, the DNA is TGTGCCAGCAGCCCCTCCCGCCCCGGACAGAGTAACTATGGCTACACCTTC.